This TCR beta chain was sequenced during a study of blood T cells in healthy people across ages. Germline assignment: CDR1 SGHVS and CDR2 FQNEAQ. CDR3 size: 14 residues. V dropped 5 bases and J dropped 4; count of bases not matched to a gene: 8. Using a J-beta primer mix together with a sample-barcoded 5' primer, a second PCR was run for roughly 6 to 12 cycles. Researchers report that each sample yielded at least 3 million CDR3-containing paired-end reads. TCRdb called the 5' RACE reads again in MiXCR, with one record for every CDR3 protein. This table holds 950,000 to 1,200,000 distinct CDR3 sequences, about two fifths found once. Aged roughly 6 to 100, donors were systemically healthy Caucasians from Russia.

This clonotype was obtained from a man younger than 30 in good health. What was sequenced was blood. The rearrangement uses TRBV7-8 and TRBJ2-7, with TRBD1 identical over 7 bases. The CDR3, as DNA: TGTGCCAGCAGCGCCGGGACAGAGCCTTACGAGCAGTACTTC. Its protein product is CASSAGTEPYEQYF.